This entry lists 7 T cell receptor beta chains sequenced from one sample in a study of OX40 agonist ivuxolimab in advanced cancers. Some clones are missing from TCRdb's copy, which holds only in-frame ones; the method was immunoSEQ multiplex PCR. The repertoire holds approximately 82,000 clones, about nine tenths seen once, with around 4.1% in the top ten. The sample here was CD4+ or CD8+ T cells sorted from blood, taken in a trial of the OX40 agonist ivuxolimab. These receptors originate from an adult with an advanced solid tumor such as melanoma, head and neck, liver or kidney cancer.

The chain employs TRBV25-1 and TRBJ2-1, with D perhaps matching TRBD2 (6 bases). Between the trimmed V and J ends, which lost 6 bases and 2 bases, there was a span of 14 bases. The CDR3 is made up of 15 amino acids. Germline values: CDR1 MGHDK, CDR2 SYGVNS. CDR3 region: CASSIGSEAYNEQFF. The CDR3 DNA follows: TGTGCCAGCAGCATCGGGAGTGAAGCCTACAATGAGCAGTTCTTC.

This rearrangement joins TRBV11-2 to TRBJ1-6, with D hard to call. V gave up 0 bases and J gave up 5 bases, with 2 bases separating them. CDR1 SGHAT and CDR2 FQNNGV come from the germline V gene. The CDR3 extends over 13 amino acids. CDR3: CASSLDNNSPLHF. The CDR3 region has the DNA TGTGCCAGCAGCTTAGATAATAATTCACCCCTCCACTTT.

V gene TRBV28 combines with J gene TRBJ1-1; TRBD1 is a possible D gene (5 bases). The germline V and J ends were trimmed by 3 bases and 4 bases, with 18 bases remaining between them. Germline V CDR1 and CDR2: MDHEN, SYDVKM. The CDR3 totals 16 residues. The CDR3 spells CASSFWSTAKGTEAFF. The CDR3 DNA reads TGTGCCAGCAGTTTCTGGTCGACAGCCAAAGGCACTGAAGCTTTCTTT.

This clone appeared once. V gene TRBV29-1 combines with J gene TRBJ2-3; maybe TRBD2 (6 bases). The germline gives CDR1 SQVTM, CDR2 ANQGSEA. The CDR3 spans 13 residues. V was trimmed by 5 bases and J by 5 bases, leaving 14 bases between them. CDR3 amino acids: CSVLTPGLDTQYF. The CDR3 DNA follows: TGCAGCGTTCTTACTCCGGGACTAGATACGCAGTATTTT.

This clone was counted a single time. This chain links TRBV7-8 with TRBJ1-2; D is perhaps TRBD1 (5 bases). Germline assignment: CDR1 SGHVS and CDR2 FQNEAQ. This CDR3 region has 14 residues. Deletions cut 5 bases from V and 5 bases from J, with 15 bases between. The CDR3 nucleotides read TGTGCCAGCAGCCTCCCCGGGACTCGATATGGCTACACCTTC. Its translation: CASSLPGTRYGYTF.

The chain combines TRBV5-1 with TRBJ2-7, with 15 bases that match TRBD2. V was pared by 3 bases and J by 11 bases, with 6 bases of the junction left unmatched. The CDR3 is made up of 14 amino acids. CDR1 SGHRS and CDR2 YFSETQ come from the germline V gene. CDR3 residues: CASSSGTSGRTKYF. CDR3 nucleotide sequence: TGCGCCAGCAGCTCCGGGACTAGCGGGAGGACCAAGTACTTC. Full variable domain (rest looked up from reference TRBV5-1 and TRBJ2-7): KAGVTQTPRYLIKTRGQQVTLSCSPISGHRSVSWYQQTPGQGLQFLFEYFSETQRNKGNFPGRFSGRQFSNSRSEMNVSTLELGDSALYLCASSSGTSGRTKYFGPGTRLTVT.

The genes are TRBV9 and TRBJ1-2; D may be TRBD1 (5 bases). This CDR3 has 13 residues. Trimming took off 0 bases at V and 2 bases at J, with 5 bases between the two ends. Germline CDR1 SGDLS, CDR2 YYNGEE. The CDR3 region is CASSVGQNYGYTF. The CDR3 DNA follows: TGTGCCAGCAGCGTAGGACAGAACTATGGCTACACCTTC.